This T cell receptor (beta chain) originates from a study of blood T cell repertoires in COVID-19. At the level of the study: Sources were T cells, B-cell-depleted T cells, or PBMCs; the material itself was cDNA or gDNA.

Sequencing was performed with immunoSEQ multiplex PCR; in TCRdb, only in-frame clones are kept and a portion is missing. The sample consists of some 90,000 clones, around nine tenths of them appearing once. From germline, CDR1 is SGDLS and CDR2 YYNGEE. CDR3 size: 14 residues. The V end lost 4 bases, the J end lost 5 bases, and 14 bases lay between the germline ends. The sequence derives from a woman aged 60 to 75 with COVID-19, enrolled during active disease. The chain joins TRBV9 to TRBJ2-3, with D uncertain. Sequencing was carried out using peripheral blood. The CDR3 loop is CASSPSTLEDTQYF. CDR3 nucleotide sequence: TGTGCCAGCAGCCCGAGTACGCTTGAAGATACGCAGTATTTT.